This entry lists 6 T cell receptor beta chains sequenced from one sample in a study of blood T cell repertoires in COVID-19 (dated by TCRdb to the early 2020s). Preparation of the library involved the immunoSEQ multiplex PCR assay. TCRdb mirrors the immuneACCESS table, restricted to in-frame sequences. Some clones are absent from its copies; in checked studies, under half trace to an unresolved V gene, and the reason for the others is unknown. The sample yields 380,000 or so clones; approximately 89% were counted once. The top ten clones comprise 1% to 1.5% of the sample. The material sequenced was PBMCs or T cells enriched from blood (not recorded which). The receptors here all came from a man aged 25 to 40 who had recovered from COVID-19.

The chain has TRBV11-3 and TRBJ2-3; unclear D gene. Germline V gene sequence: CDR1 SGHNT, CDR2 YENEEA. Trimming took off 0 bases at V and 4 bases at J, with 5 bases between the two ends. This CDR3 spans 13 amino acids. The DNA of the CDR3 is TGTGCCAGCAGCTTAGATCTCGCAGATACGCAGTATTTT. Translated: CASSLDLADTQYF.

This clone was recorded only once. J is TRBJ1-5 and V is TRBV23-1; 7 nucleotides match TRBD1. TRBV23-1 is placed among ORFs of uncertain function. J lost 6 bases, V lost 6 bases, and 8 bases had no gene match. The length of the CDR3 is 14 residues. The CDR3 DNA sequence: TGCGCCAGCAGCCCTCTCGGACAGGCTCAGCCCCAGCATTTT. This encodes CASSPLGQAQPQHF.

The chain couples TRBV5-1 to TRBJ2-7; 10 bases are shared with TRBD1. V lost 4 bases and J lost 3; bases outside the gene matches: 7. CDR3 length: 15 residues. The germline CDR1 and CDR2 sequences are SGHRS and YFSETQ. The CDR3 DNA sequence: TGCGCCAGCAGCCTTGCCCGGACAGGGGGCTACGAGCAGTACTTC. Protein sequence: CASSLARTGGYEQYF.

The chain recombines TRBV6-6 with TRBJ1-5, with D uncertain. The CDR3 has 17 residues. The germline V and J ends were trimmed by 7 bases and 3 bases, with 22 bases remaining between them. The germline gives CDR1 MNHNY, CDR2 SVGAGI (reference sequence). CDR3 DNA: TGTGCCAGCAATCGCTTCCCAAAAAACAGAGCCAATCAGCCCCAGCATTTT. Amino acid sequence: CASNRFPKNRANQPQHF.

In nucleotides, the CDR3 is TGTGCCAGTAGTATCCTCACAGGGGGTCGGGGCTACACCTTC. The encoded protein is CASSILTGGRGYTF. The rearrangement links TRBV19 to TRBJ1-2; 8 bases map to TRBD1. V was clipped by 3 bases and J by 8 bases; unmatched bases: 8. Germline values: CDR1 LNHDA, CDR2 SQIVND (reference sequence). The CDR3 covers 14 residues.

J is TRBJ2-5 and V is TRBV7-9, with 13 bases identical to TRBD2. The V gene end was trimmed by 5 bases and the J gene end by 2 bases; junction bases not matched to a gene: 5. The germline gives CDR1 SEHNR, CDR2 FQNEAQ (reference sequence). The CDR3 is made up of 16 amino acids. The DNA of the CDR3 is TGTGCCAGCAGCCCGCCGGGACTAGCGGGGCAAGAGACCCAGTACTTC. This gives the protein CASSPPGLAGQETQYF.